This TCR beta chain was identified during a study of blood T cell repertoires in COVID-19. The overall study: T cells, B-cell-depleted T cells, or PBMCs provided the cDNA or gDNA that served as material.

This clone was seen more than once but under ten times. The CDR3 sequence is 18 residues long. Germline trimming cut 5 bases from V and 0 bases from J; bases unmatched to any gene: 11. Germline assignment: CDR1 SGHVT and CDR2 SQSDAQ. In the authors' methods: Reference gene primers were amplified, and this amplification served to estimate nucleated cell counts. Using immunoSEQ multiplex PCR, the repertoire was profiled, and TCRdb retains in-frame clones only, with some absent. V, J and clone size were drawn from that table, and D and trimming were deduced from the DNA. The sample consists of 150,000 to 180,000 clones, about 80% of them appearing once.

The chain couples TRBV7-4 to TRBJ1-5, with 9 bases identical to TRBD1. The sequenced sample consisted of peripheral blood. The TCR was taken from a man aged 55 to 69 with acute or convalescent COVID-19. CDR3 region: CASSPPTWTGDSNQPQHF. The CDR3 DNA reads as TGTGCCAGCAGCCCACCAACCTGGACAGGGGATAGCAATCAGCCCCAGCATTTT.